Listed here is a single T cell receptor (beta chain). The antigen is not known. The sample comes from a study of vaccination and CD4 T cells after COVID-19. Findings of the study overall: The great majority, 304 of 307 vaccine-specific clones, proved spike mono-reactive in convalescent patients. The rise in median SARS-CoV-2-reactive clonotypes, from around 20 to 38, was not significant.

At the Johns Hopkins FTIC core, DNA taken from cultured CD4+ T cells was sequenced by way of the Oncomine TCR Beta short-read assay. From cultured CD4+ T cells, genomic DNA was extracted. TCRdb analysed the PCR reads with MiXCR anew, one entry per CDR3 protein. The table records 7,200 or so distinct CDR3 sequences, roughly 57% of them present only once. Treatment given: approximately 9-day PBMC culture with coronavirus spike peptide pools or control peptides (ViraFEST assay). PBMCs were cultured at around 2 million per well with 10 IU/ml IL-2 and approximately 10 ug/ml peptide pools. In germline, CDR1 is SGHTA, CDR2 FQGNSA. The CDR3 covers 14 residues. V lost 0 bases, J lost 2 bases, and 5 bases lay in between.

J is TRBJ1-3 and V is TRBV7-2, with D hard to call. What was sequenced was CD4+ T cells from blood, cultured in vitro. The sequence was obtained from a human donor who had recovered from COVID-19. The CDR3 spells CASSLAGTGNTIYF. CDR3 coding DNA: TGTGCCAGCAGCTTAGCCGGAACTGGAAACACCATATATTTT.